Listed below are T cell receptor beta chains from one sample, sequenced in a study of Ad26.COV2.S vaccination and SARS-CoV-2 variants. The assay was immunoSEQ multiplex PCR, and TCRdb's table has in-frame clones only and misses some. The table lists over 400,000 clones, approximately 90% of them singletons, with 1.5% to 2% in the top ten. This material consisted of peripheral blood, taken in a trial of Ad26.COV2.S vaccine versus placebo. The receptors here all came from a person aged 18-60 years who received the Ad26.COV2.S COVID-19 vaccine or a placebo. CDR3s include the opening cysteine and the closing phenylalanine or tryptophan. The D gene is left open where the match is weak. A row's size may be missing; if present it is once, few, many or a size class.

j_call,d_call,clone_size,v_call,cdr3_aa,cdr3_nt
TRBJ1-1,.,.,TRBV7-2,CASSLWDPNAEAFF,TGTGCCAGCAGCTTATGGGACCCAAACGCTGAAGCTTTCTTT
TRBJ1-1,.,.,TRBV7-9,CASSLDLGAGNTEAFF,TGTGCCAGCAGCTTAGATTTGGGAGCGGGGAACACTGAAGCTTTCTTT
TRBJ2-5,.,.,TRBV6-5,CASSYSSSAETQYF,TGTGCCAGCAGTTACTCGTCTAGCGCGGAGACCCAGTACTTC
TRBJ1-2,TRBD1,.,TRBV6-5,CASSYRGQGYTF,TGTGCCAGCAGTTACAGGGGGCAAGGCTACACCTTC
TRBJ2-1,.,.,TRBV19,CASSIVQGISYNEQFF,TGTGCCAGTAGTATAGTTCAGGGGATCTCCTACAATGAGCAGTTCTTC
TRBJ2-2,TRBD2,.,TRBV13,CASSLLSGGPGELFF,TGTGCCAGCAGCTTACTTAGCGGGGGGCCGGGGGAGCTGTTTTTT
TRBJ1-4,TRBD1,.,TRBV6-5,CASSYQAGGYEKLFF,TGTGCCAGCAGTTACCAGGCAGGGGGTTATGAAAAACTGTTTTTT
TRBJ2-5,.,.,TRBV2,CASRWGQGMETQYF,TGTGCCAGCAGGTGGGGTCAGGGTATGGAGACCCAGTACTTC
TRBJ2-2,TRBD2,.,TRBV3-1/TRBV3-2,CASSQELVAGGPNGELFF,TGTGCCAGCAGCCAAGAACTGGTAGCGGGGGGGCCCAACGGGGAGCTGTTTTTT
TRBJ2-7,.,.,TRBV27,CASSSAWPGSEQYF,TGTGCCAGCAGTTCCGCATGGCCGGGGAGCGAGCAGTACTTC
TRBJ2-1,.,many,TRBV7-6,CASSSTGTLLRQFF,TGTGCCAGCAGCTCGACCGGGACCCTCCTCCGTCAGTTCTTC
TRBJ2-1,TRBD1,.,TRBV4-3,CASSQGGTGGYNEQFF,TGCGCCAGCAGCCAAGGGGGGACAGGGGGGTACAATGAGCAGTTCTTC
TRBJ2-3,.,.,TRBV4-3,CASSQDRQPGPTDTQYF,TGCGCCAGCAGCCAAGATAGACAGCCTGGCCCCACAGATACGCAGTATTTT
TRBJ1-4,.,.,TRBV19,CASSLRDVEKLFF,TGTGCCAGTAGTCTAAGGGACGTAGAAAAACTGTTTTTT
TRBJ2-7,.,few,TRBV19,CASSSLGYEQYF,TGTGCCAGTAGTTCATTAGGCTACGAGCAGTACTTC
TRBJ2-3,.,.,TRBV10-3,CAIRGVSNTDTQYF,TGTGCCATCAGGGGGGTTTCGAACACAGATACGCAGTATTTT
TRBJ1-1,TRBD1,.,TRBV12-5,CASGLQGATEAFF,TGTGCTAGTGGCCTCCAGGGGGCGACTGAAGCTTTCTTT
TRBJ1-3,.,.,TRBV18,CASSFGLGSGNTIYF,TGTGCCAGCTCATTCGGGTTGGGCTCTGGAAACACCATATATTTT
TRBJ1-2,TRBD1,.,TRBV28,CASSLGQGAGYGYTF,TGTGCCAGCAGTCTGGGACAGGGTGCGGGCTATGGCTACACCTTC
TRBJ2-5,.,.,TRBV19,CASSRGLSGPQETQYF,TGTGCCAGCTCGAGAGGACTAAGCGGGCCTCAAGAGACCCAGTACTTC
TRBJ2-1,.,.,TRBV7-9,CASSPPFQIYNEQFF,TGTGCCAGCAGCCCCCCGTTTCAGATATACAATGAGCAGTTCTTC
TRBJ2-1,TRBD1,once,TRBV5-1,CASSWGQGRYNEQFF,TGCGCCAGCAGCTGGGGACAGGGGCGTTACAATGAGCAGTTCTTC
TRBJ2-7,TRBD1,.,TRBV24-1,CATSDPGTGGYEQYF,TGTGCCACCAGTGACCCAGGGACAGGGGGCTACGAGCAGTACTTC
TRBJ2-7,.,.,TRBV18,CASSPTPYEQYF,TGTGCCAGCTCACCAACCCCTTACGAGCAGTACTTC
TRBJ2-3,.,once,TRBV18,CASSLGQVGTDTQYF,TGTGCCAGCTCCCTGGGGCAGGTCGGCACAGATACGCAGTATTTT
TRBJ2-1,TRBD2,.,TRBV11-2,CASSLVAGLPNEQFF,TGTGCCAGCAGCTTAGTAGCGGGGTTGCCTAATGAGCAGTTCTTC
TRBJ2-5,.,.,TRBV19,CASKGGGETQYF,TGTGCCAGTAAAGGAGGGGGAGAGACCCAGTACTTC
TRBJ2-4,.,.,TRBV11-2,CASSLGSVAKNIQYF,TGTGCCAGCAGCTTAGGATCTGTAGCCAAAAACATTCAGTACTTC
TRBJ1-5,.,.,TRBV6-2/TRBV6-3,CASSYYIKGQGLNQPQHF,TGTGCCAGCAGTTACTATATTAAGGGGCAGGGGCTCAATCAGCCCCAGCATTTT
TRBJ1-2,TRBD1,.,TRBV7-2,CASSPDRGNYGYTF,TGTGCCAGCAGCCCAGACAGGGGAAACTATGGCTACACCTTC
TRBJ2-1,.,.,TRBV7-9,CASSERWGELTNEQFF,TGTGCCAGCAGCGAAAGGTGGGGCGAACTTACCAATGAGCAGTTCTTC
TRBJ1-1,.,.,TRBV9,CASSPSGVRTEAFF,TGTGCCAGCAGCCCATCCGGGGTACGGACTGAAGCTTTCTTT
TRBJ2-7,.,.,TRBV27,CASSLGQNYEQYF,TGTGCCAGCAGTTTAGGGCAGAATTACGAGCAGTACTTC
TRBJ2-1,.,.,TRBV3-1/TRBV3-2,CASSPAWGSSYNEQFF,TGTGCCAGCAGCCCCGCCTGGGGCAGCTCCTACAATGAGCAGTTCTTC
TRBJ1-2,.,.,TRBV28,CASSLGAGVGYTF,TGTGCCAGCAGTTTAGGGGCAGGGGTCGGCTACACCTTC
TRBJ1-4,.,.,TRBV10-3,CATQRTTTNEKLFF,TGTGCCACGCAACGGACGACAACTAATGAAAAACTGTTTTTT
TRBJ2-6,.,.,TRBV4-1,CASSVGGSSGANVLTF,TGCGCCAGCAGCGTGGGGGGAAGCTCTGGGGCCAACGTCCTGACTTTC
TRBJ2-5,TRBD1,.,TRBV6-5,CASRPTGVGTQYF,TGTGCCAGCAGACCGACAGGGGTGGGGACCCAGTACTTC
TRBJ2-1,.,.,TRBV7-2,CAPDPRDCHLSSYNEQFF,TGTGCCCCGGACCCACGGGACTGCCATTTGAGCTCCTACAATGAGCAGTTCTTC
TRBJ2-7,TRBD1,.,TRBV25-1,CASRGTGGADEQYF,TGTGCCAGCCGCGGGACAGGGGGCGCCGACGAGCAGTACTTC
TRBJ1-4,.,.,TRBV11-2,CASSPGTANEKLFF,TGTGCCAGCAGCCCCGGGACGGCGAATGAAAAACTGTTTTTT
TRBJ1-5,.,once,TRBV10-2,CASSARGSDQPQHF,TGCGCCAGCAGTGCTCGGGGGAGTGATCAGCCCCAGCATTTT
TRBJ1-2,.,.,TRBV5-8,CASSPPKGPLDGYTF,TGTGCCAGCAGCCCCCCAAAAGGGCCCCTAGATGGCTACACCTTC
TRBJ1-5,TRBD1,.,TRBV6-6,CASRMTGGVGQPQHF,TGTGCCAGCAGGATGACAGGGGGCGTGGGTCAGCCCCAGCATTTT
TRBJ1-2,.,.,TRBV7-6,CASSLGTRATEGYGYTF,TGTGCCAGCAGCTTAGGGACGCGTGCGACAGAGGGTTATGGCTACACCTTC
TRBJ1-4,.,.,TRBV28,CASSLMAGPNEKLFF,TGTGCCAGCAGTTTAATGGCAGGCCCTAATGAAAAACTGTTTTTT
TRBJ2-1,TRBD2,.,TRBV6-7,CASSYPPSGGFGDEQFF,TGTGCCAGCAGTTACCCCCCTAGCGGGGGGTTCGGGGATGAGCAGTTCTTC
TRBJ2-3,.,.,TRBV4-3,CASSQEPGTDTQYF,TGCGCCAGCAGCCAAGAACCTGGCACAGATACGCAGTATTTT
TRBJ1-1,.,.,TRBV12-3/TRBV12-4,CASSFKDTEAFF,TGTGCCAGCAGTTTTAAGGACACTGAAGCTTTCTTT
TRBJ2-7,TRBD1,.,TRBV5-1,CASRASGDRGYEQYF,TGCGCCAGCCGCGCCTCCGGGGACAGGGGGTACGAGCAGTACTTC
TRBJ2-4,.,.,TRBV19,CASTYGPGTGDIQYF,TGTGCCAGTACCTACGGACCAGGGACGGGGGACATTCAGTACTTC
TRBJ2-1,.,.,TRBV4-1,CASSQEDRPYNEQFF,TGCGCCAGCAGCCAAGAAGACAGGCCTTACAATGAGCAGTTCTTC
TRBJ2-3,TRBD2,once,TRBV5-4,CASSLSSGVTDTQYF,TGTGCCAGCAGCTTGTCTAGCGGGGTAACAGATACGCAGTATTTT
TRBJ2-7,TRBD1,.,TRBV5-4,CASSSRKGAYYEQYF,TGTGCCAGCAGCTCCCGGAAGGGGGCCTACTACGAGCAGTACTTC
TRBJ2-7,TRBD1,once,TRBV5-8,CASSPGTGAYEQYF,TGTGCCAGCAGCCCCGGGACAGGGGCCTACGAGCAGTACTTC
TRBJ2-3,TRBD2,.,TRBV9,CASSRDSGTSGVIGTQYF,TGTGCCAGCAGTAGAGACTCCGGGACTAGCGGGGTCATTGGTACGCAGTATTTT
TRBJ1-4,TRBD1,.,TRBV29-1,CSVTTGVGEKLFF,TGCAGCGTTACTACAGGGGTGGGTGAAAAACTGTTTTTT
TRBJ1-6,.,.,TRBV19,CASSMDRNSPLHF,TGTGCCAGTAGTATGGACAGAAATTCACCCCTCCACTTT
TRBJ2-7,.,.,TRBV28,CASSLSSYRHLAYEQYF,TGTGCCAGCAGTTTATCCTCTTACAGACACCTAGCCTACGAGCAGTACTTC